The clone carrying this T cell receptor (beta chain) was counted a few times. The time point is: pre-sensitization, week 0. Documented treatment: therapeutic diphenylcyclopropenone sensitization with weekly scalp DPC. The germline gives CDR1 SGHVS, CDR2 FQNEAQ. After removal of 4 bases from V and 2 bases from J, the junction contained 8 bases not matched to a gene. The CDR3 totals 19 residues. The library gave individual cDNA molecules unique molecular identifiers. From the RACE reads, TCRdb called clonotypes with MiXCR, one entry per CDR3 protein. Of under 400,000 distinct CDR3 sequences in the sample, approximately 5.1% are singletons; the top ten hold 2.5% to 3%. The sample comes from a study of human T cells and chemical hapten exposure.

The sequence derives from a woman between 45 and 60 years old with alopecia areata. Some clones in this sample may be carry-over from other donors' samples. The chain joins TRBV7-8 to TRBJ2-4; 16 positions match TRBD2. The input for sequencing was whole blood, taken in connection with sensitization to the hapten diphenylcyclopropenone (DPC). The CDR3 DNA reads as TGTGCCAGCAGCTCGGGACTAGCGGGGGGGAGTGTGACCAAAAACATTCAGTACTTC. Amino acids: CASSSGLAGGSVTKNIQYF. Complete variable domain (other parts from reference TRBV7-8 and TRBJ2-4): GAGVSQSPRYKVAKRGQDVALRCDPISGHVSLFWYQQALGQGPEFLTYFQNEAQLDKSGLPSDRFFAERPEGSVSTLKIQRTQQEDSAVYLCASSSGLAGGSVTKNIQYFGAGTRLSVL.